A selection of T cell receptor beta chains follows, all from one sample in a study of blood T cell repertoires in COVID-19. Generated by immunoSEQ multiplex PCR, the TCRdb table keeps only in-frame clones and is missing some. The sample has about 350,000 clones, roughly 90% seen once. Source material: peripheral blood. Receptors were obtained from a woman between 55 and 75 years old with COVID-19, enrolled during active disease. Each CDR3 is given with its conserved first and last residue. The order of the fields is D gene, J gene, clone size, V gene, CDR3 DNA, CDR3 protein. D genes are given only for firm matches. Expanded clones get a size class; other rows say once, few or many, or leave the size out.

d_call: TRBD1; j_call: TRBJ1-5; clone_size: NA; v_call: TRBV19; cdr3_nt: TGTGCCAGTAGTAGCCCCAAGGGACAGAGGAATCAGCCCCAGCATTTT; cdr3_aa: CASSSPKGQRNQPQHF
d_call: TRBD1; j_call: TRBJ1-4; clone_size: NA; v_call: TRBV5-1; cdr3_nt: TGCGCCAGCAGCTTGACCACAGGGGTTGGTGAAAAACTGTTTTTT; cdr3_aa: CASSLTTGVGEKLFF
d_call: NA; j_call: TRBJ1-2; clone_size: NA; v_call: TRBV20-1; cdr3_nt: TGCGCAGGGGCAGATATCTATGGCTACACCTTC; cdr3_aa: CAGADIYGYTF
d_call: NA; j_call: TRBJ1-1; clone_size: NA; v_call: TRBV5-1; cdr3_nt: TGCGCCAGCAGCTGGGGCTCGAACACTGAAGCTTTCTTT; cdr3_aa: CASSWGSNTEAFF
d_call: NA; j_call: TRBJ2-7; clone_size: NA; v_call: TRBV5-6; cdr3_nt: TGTGCCAGCAGCCCCCGGGTCTCCTACGAGCAGTACTTC; cdr3_aa: CASSPRVSYEQYF
d_call: TRBD1; j_call: TRBJ1-2; clone_size: NA; v_call: TRBV6-5; cdr3_nt: TGTGCCAGCACCATCAGGGACAGGGGCGGAGGCTACACCTTC; cdr3_aa: CASTIRDRGGGYTF
d_call: NA; j_call: TRBJ2-5; clone_size: NA; v_call: TRBV7-3; cdr3_nt: TGTGCCAGCAGCTTCACTGTTCAAGAGACCCAGTACTTC; cdr3_aa: CASSFTVQETQYF
d_call: NA; j_call: TRBJ1-2; clone_size: NA; v_call: TRBV11-1; cdr3_nt: TGTGCCAGCAGCCCCTATAACAGGGACCACACCTTC; cdr3_aa: CASSPYNRDHTF
d_call: TRBD1; j_call: TRBJ1-1; clone_size: NA; v_call: TRBV5-6; cdr3_nt: TGTGCCAGCAGCTTGTTTGGCAGGGGGCTTTTGAACACTGAAGCTTTCTTT; cdr3_aa: CASSLFGRGLLNTEAFF
d_call: TRBD1; j_call: TRBJ2-2; clone_size: NA; v_call: TRBV19; cdr3_nt: TGTGCCAGTAGTACCCGGGACAGGGGATACACCGGGGAGCTGTTTTTT; cdr3_aa: CASSTRDRGYTGELFF
d_call: NA; j_call: TRBJ2-2; clone_size: NA; v_call: TRBV2; cdr3_nt: TGTGCCAGCAATGGCAGGAAGGGGATCGCGAACACCGGGGAGCTGTTTTTT; cdr3_aa: CASNGRKGIANTGELFF
d_call: TRBD2; j_call: TRBJ2-2; clone_size: once; v_call: TRBV6-1; cdr3_nt: TGTGCCAGCAGTGAAACTAGCGGGGGAAGGGCCGGGGAGCTGTTTTTT; cdr3_aa: CASSETSGGRAGELFF
d_call: TRBD1; j_call: TRBJ1-4; clone_size: NA; v_call: TRBV2; cdr3_nt: TGTGCCAGCAGTCAAGACAGGGGGATACGAAAACTGTTTTTT; cdr3_aa: CASSQDRGIRKLFF
d_call: NA; j_call: TRBJ1-4; clone_size: NA; v_call: TRBV2; cdr3_nt: TGTGCCAGCATGAGGACTTCTGGGATTGAAAAACTGTTTTTT; cdr3_aa: CASMRTSGIEKLFF
d_call: TRBD1; j_call: TRBJ1-1; clone_size: NA; v_call: TRBV7-3; cdr3_nt: TGTGCCAGCAGTCTACAGGGGGCGAGCACTGAAGCTTTCTTT; cdr3_aa: CASSLQGASTEAFF
d_call: NA; j_call: TRBJ1-2; clone_size: NA; v_call: TRBV5-8; cdr3_nt: TGTGCCAGCAGTTCTAATTATCTAGGTGGCTACACCTTC; cdr3_aa: CASSSNYLGGYTF
d_call: TRBD1; j_call: TRBJ1-2; clone_size: once; v_call: TRBV19; cdr3_nt: TGTGCCAGTAGTTCACCGGGACAGGGAGATGGCTACACCTTC; cdr3_aa: CASSSPGQGDGYTF
d_call: NA; j_call: TRBJ1-5; clone_size: NA; v_call: TRBV7-2; cdr3_nt: TGTGCCAGCAGCCCTTCCAGAAGCGATCAGCCCCAGCATTTT; cdr3_aa: CASSPSRSDQPQHF
d_call: TRBD2; j_call: TRBJ2-1; clone_size: NA; v_call: TRBV9; cdr3_nt: TGTGCCAGCTCCCGGGGGGGACTCAATGAGCAGTTCTTC; cdr3_aa: CASSRGGLNEQFF
d_call: NA; j_call: TRBJ1-4; clone_size: few; v_call: TRBV2; cdr3_nt: TGTGCGCAGGGTATAACTAATGAAAAACTGTTTTTT; cdr3_aa: CAQGITNEKLFF
d_call: NA; j_call: TRBJ1-3; clone_size: NA; v_call: TRBV19; cdr3_nt: TGTGCCAGTAGTATCTACACGGGATGGGCAGGAAACACCATATATTTT; cdr3_aa: CASSIYTGWAGNTIYF
d_call: TRBD1; j_call: TRBJ2-7; clone_size: NA; v_call: TRBV2; cdr3_nt: TGTGCCAGCAGTGCGCCCGGGACAGGGGGTCGGGAGCAGTACTTC; cdr3_aa: CASSAPGTGGREQYF
d_call: NA; j_call: TRBJ1-2; clone_size: NA; v_call: TRBV6-5; cdr3_nt: TGTGCCAGCAGTTACTCGGGCCGAAACTATGGCTACACCTTC; cdr3_aa: CASSYSGRNYGYTF
d_call: NA; j_call: TRBJ1-1; clone_size: NA; v_call: TRBV5-1; cdr3_nt: TGCGCCAGCAGCCCGCAGGGCTCCTGGGGCACTGAAGCTTTCTTT; cdr3_aa: CASSPQGSWGTEAFF
d_call: TRBD1; j_call: TRBJ1-4; clone_size: once; v_call: TRBV18; cdr3_nt: TGTGCCAGCTCATTACAGGGGATTAATGAAAAACTGTTTTTT; cdr3_aa: CASSLQGINEKLFF
d_call: TRBD1; j_call: TRBJ1-2; clone_size: NA; v_call: TRBV7-3; cdr3_nt: TGTGCCAGCAGCTTAGGCCCCCCTGGGACAGCTAACTATGGCTACACCTTC; cdr3_aa: CASSLGPPGTANYGYTF
d_call: TRBD1; j_call: TRBJ1-1; clone_size: NA; v_call: TRBV28; cdr3_nt: TGTGCCAGCATTTATCTCCCGGGACAGGGAAACACTGAAGCTTTCTTT; cdr3_aa: CASIYLPGQGNTEAFF
d_call: NA; j_call: TRBJ2-7; clone_size: NA; v_call: TRBV5-1; cdr3_nt: TGCGCCAGCAGCTTGTCTCCAGGGGGAGGCCTCTCCTACGAGCAGTACTTC; cdr3_aa: CASSLSPGGGLSYEQYF
d_call: NA; j_call: TRBJ1-2; clone_size: NA; v_call: TRBV2; cdr3_nt: TGTGCCAGCACCCCGGTAGGGGACTATGGCTACACCTTC; cdr3_aa: CASTPVGDYGYTF
d_call: NA; j_call: TRBJ1-1; clone_size: NA; v_call: TRBV6-5; cdr3_nt: TGTGCCAGCAGACCCCCGGGGGGCACAGAAGCTTTCTTT; cdr3_aa: CASRPPGGTEAFF
d_call: NA; j_call: TRBJ1-4; clone_size: NA; v_call: TRBV20-1; cdr3_nt: TGCAGTGCTAGTAAGGGGGAGAATGAAAAACTGTTTTTT; cdr3_aa: CSASKGENEKLFF
d_call: TRBD1; j_call: TRBJ2-3; clone_size: NA; v_call: TRBV2; cdr3_nt: TGTGCCAGCAGCCGACCCGATCCGCCCACAGGGGGGTACACAGATACGCAGTATTTT; cdr3_aa: CASSRPDPPTGGYTDTQYF
d_call: TRBD2; j_call: TRBJ2-3; clone_size: NA; v_call: TRBV28; cdr3_nt: TGTGCCAGCAGTTCCTCGTGGACTAGCGGGGGCTACAGCACAGATACGCAGTATTTT; cdr3_aa: CASSSSWTSGGYSTDTQYF
d_call: NA; j_call: TRBJ1-2; clone_size: NA; v_call: TRBV12-3/TRBV12-4; cdr3_nt: TGTGCCAGCAGTGGTTCAGCTAACTATGGCTACACCTTC; cdr3_aa: CASSGSANYGYTF
d_call: NA; j_call: TRBJ2-3; clone_size: NA; v_call: TRBV10-2; cdr3_nt: TGCGCCAGCAGGGACGGGTTTAGCGGCACAGATACGCAGTATTTT; cdr3_aa: CASRDGFSGTDTQYF
d_call: NA; j_call: TRBJ1-4; clone_size: NA; v_call: TRBV2; cdr3_nt: TGTGCCAGCAGTGTCGACCTAGGAACTAATGAAAAACTGTTTTTT; cdr3_aa: CASSVDLGTNEKLFF
d_call: NA; j_call: TRBJ1-4; clone_size: NA; v_call: TRBV5-1; cdr3_nt: TGCGCCAGCAGCCTGATGGGAGCTGACGGTAATGAAAAACTGTTTTTT; cdr3_aa: CASSLMGADGNEKLFF